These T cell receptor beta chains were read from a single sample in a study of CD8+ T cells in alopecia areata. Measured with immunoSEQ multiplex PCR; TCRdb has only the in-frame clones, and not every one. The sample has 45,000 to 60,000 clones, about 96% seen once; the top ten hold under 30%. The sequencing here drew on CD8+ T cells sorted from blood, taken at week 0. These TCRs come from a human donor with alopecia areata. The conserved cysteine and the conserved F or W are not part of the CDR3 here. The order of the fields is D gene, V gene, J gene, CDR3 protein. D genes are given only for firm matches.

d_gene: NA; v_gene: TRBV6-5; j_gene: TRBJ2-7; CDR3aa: ASSPRGYEQY
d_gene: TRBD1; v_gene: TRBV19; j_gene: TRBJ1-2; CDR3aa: APQGDRGHYGYT
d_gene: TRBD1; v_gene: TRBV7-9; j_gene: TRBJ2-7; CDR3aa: ASSLEGTGTYEQY
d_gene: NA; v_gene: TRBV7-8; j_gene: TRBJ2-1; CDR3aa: ASSRGRPSSYNEQF
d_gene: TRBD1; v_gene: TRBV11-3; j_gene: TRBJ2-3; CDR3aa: ASSQWDSLSTDTQY
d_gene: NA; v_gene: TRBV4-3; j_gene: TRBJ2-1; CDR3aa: ASSQDRTRGGIHEQF
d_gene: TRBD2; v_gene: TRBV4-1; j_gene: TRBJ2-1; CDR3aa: ASSQLAGGLGEQF
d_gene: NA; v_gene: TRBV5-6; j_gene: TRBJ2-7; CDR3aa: ASTDRSYEQY
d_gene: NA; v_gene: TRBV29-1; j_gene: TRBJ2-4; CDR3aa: SVGNGDPKNIQY
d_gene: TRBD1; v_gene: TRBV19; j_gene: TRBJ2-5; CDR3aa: ASSRQGQGNQETQY
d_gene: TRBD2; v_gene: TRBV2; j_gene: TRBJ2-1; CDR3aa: ASSEWTSGGEQF
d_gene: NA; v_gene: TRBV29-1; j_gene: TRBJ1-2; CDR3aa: SVEDRTYGYT
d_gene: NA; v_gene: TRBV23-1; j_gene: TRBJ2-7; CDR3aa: ASSQTLARARRYEQY
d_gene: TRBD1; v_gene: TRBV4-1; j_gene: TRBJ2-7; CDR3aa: ASSQPGQGYYEQY
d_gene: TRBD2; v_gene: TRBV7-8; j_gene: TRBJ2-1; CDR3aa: ASSPGTSGGPFYNEQF
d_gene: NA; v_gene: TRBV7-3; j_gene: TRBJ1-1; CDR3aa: ASSLRPAGNTEAF
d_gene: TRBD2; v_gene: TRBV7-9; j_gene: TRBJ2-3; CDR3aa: ASSSWTSGGARATQY
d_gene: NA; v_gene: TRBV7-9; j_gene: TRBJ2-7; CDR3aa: ASSLGTNEQY
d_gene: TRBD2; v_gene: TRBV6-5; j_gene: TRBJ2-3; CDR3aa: ASSITGGGTDTQY
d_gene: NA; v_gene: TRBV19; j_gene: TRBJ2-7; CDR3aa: ASSIGSNEQY
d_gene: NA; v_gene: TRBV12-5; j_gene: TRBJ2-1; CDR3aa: ASRTGSSYNEQF
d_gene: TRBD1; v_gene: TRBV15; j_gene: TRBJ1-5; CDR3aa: ATSRVIGQENQPQH
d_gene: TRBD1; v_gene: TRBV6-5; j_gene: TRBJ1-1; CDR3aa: ASSYVQGGTEAF
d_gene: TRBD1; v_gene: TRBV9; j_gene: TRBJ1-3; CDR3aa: ASSYRDRGYTIY
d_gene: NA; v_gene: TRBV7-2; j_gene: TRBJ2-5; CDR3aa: ASSSPLRGRETQY
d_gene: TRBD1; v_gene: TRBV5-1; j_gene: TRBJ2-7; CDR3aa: ASSSSTGDDSSYEQY
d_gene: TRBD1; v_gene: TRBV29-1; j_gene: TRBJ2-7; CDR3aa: SVLLDRVAYEQY
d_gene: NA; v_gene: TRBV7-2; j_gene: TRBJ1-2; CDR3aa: ASSSLRGGGYT
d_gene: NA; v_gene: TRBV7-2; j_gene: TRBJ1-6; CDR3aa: ASTQGGGYGSPLH
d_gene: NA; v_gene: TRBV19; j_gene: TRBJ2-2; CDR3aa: ASTDISNTGELF
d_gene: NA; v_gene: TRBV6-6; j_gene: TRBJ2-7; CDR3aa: ASSYTAVEYSEQY
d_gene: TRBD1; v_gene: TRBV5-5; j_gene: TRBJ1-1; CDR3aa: ASSLGDRNTEAF
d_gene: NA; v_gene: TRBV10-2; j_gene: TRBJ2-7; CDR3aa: ASNSGSYEQY
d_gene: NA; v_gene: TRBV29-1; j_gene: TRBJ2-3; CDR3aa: SVEDEVAWADTQY
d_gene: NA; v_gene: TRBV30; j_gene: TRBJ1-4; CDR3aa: AWSPTGSEKLF
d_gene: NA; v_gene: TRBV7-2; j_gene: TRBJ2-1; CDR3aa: ASSSQLYEQF
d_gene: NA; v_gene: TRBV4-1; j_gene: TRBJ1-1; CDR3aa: ASSQGVPYTEAF
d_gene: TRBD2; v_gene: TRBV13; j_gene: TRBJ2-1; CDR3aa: ASRTSGGATEQF
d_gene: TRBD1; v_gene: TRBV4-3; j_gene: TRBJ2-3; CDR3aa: ASSHPSDRVGTDTQY
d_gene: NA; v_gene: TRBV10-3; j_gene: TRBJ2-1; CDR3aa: AISDPRTYNEQF
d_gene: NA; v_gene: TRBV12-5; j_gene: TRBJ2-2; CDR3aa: ASGFILRGPLNTGELF
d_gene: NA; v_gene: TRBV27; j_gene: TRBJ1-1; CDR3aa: ASSSGTYMNTEAF
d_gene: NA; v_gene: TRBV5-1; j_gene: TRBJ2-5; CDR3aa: ASSPWTSQETQY
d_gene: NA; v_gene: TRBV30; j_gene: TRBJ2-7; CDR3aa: AWSESGGTAYEQY
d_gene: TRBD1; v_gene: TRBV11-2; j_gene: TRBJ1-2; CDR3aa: ASSLGTGNGYT
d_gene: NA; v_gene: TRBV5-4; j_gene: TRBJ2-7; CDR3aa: ASSLGGPYEQY
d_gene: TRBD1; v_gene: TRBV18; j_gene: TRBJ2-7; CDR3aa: ASSLGQGPYYEQY
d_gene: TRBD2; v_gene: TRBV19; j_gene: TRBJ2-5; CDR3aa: ASSIRTSRYQETQY